These 30 T cell receptor beta chains share one sample of origin, sequenced in a study of T cells in localized non-small cell lung cancer. Using immunoSEQ multiplex PCR, the repertoire was profiled, and TCRdb retains in-frame clones only, with some absent. The sample lists tens of thousands of clones, around 90% occurring once. The sample consisted of peripheral blood, taken before any cancer treatment. These receptors came from a man aged 40 to 70 with stage I squamous cell lung carcinoma.

The chain links TRBV28 to TRBJ2-7; tentative D call: TRBD1 (5 bases). Germline values: CDR1 MDHEN, CDR2 SYDVKM. CDR3 length: 15 amino acids. Trimming shortened V by 5 bases and J by 0 bases, and 14 bases separated the two germline ends. CDR3 bases: TGTGCCAGCAGTAAATACAGGCGACTCTCCTACGAGCAGTACTTC. Translation gives CASSKYRRLSYEQYF.

This chain joins TRBV11-2 and TRBJ1-2; the D gene is possibly TRBD1 (5 bases). Per germline, CDR1 SGHAT and CDR2 FQNNGV. The CDR3 length is 15 residues. V lost 4 bases and J lost 4, with 16 bases in between. CDR3 in amino acids: CASSSGTPLGYGYTF. DNA for the CDR3: TGTGCCAGCAGCTCCGGGACGCCCCTAGGCTATGGCTACACCTTC.

V is TRBV18 and J is TRBJ2-6, with TRBD1 as a possible D gene (5 bases). CDR3 length: 17 amino acids. Germline assignment: CDR1 KGHSH and CDR2 LQKENI. The ends were cut back, 1 base at V and 3 bases at J, with 13 bases in the middle. The CDR3 DNA follows: TGTGCCAGCTCACCACTGAAGGGGCTTGGTGGGGCCAACGTCCTGACTTTC. Amino acids: CASSPLKGLGGANVLTF.

The gene calls are TRBV30 and TRBJ2-1; D remains unclear. The V gene's germline CDR1 is GTSNPN and CDR2 SVGIG (reference sequence). Trimming cost V 0 bases and J 1 base, with 10 bases left between them. The CDR3 is 15 amino acids. The CDR3 is CAWSVPGESYNEQFF. The CDR3 nucleotides read TGTGCCTGGAGTGTACCTGGCGAGTCCTACAATGAGCAGTTCTTC.

J is TRBJ2-1 and V is TRBV7-2; a possible D gene is TRBD2 (5 bases). The V gene lost 2 bases and the J gene lost 4 bases, with 18 bases spanning the gap. The CDR3 is 17 residues long. Per the germline V gene, CDR1 is SGHTA and CDR2 is FQGNSA. The CDR3 is CASSLPRDSYGYNEQFF. The CDR3 DNA reads as TGTGCCAGCAGCTTACCGAGGGATTCTTATGGGTACAATGAGCAGTTCTTC.

The chain combines TRBV2 with TRBJ1-4; D is possibly TRBD1 (5 bases). The CDR3 has 16 amino acids. Trimming removed 1 base from V and 8 bases from J, with 17 bases in between. The germline gives CDR1 SNHLY, CDR2 FYNNEI. CDR3 region: CASSEVPGRGEEKLFF. CDR3 DNA: TGTGCCAGCAGTGAAGTTCCGGGACGGGGCGAAGAAAAACTGTTTTTT. The whole variable domain, remainder taken from reference TRBV2 and TRBJ1-4, is EPEVTQTPSHQVTQMGQEVILRCVPISNHLYFYWYRQILGQKVEFLVSFYNNEISEKSEIFDDQFSVERPDGSNFTLKIRSTKLEDSAMYFCASSEVPGRGEEKLFFGSGTQLSVL.

The gene calls are TRBV9 and TRBJ2-1, with unresolved D. CDR3 length: 12 amino acids. V gave up 4 bases and J gave up 7 bases, with 9 bases separating them. CDR1 is SGDLS, CDR2 YYNGEE, per germline. This chain's CDR3 is CASSLTRNEQFF. CDR3 DNA sequence: TGTGCCAGCAGCCTAACAAGAAATGAGCAGTTCTTC.

V and J are TRBV28 and TRBJ1-5; D is unresolved. Germline loops: CDR1 MDHEN, CDR2 SYDVKM. The length of the CDR3 is 15 residues. V lost 7 bases, J lost 0 bases, and 13 bases lay in between. CDR3 loop: CASTERTVSNQPQHF. The CDR3 region has the DNA TGTGCCAGCACCGAGCGAACAGTTAGCAATCAGCCCCAGCATTTT.

With regard to this clone: Its ends do not fully match the called genes, so a read error is possible. The chain couples TRBV15 to TRBJ2-5; 13 bases agree with TRBD2. The length of the CDR3 is 16 residues. The germline V gene has CDR1 LNHNV and CDR2 YYDKDF (reference sequence). The CDR3 DNA reads as TGTGCCACCAGCAGAGATACGACCACTAGCGGGAGGGCCGCAAACTTC. Translation gives CATSRDTTTSGRAANF.

This clone was counted once. The gene calls are TRBV7-3 and TRBJ2-1; D is undetermined. The CDR3 sequence is 13 residues long. In germline, CDR1 is SGHTA, CDR2 FQGTGA. V lost 4 bases and J 9 bases, leaving 13 bases between the germline ends. In DNA, the CDR3 is TGTGCCAGCAGCTCCCCCTGGAAGCCTGAGCAGTTCTTC. It specifies CASSSPWKPEQFF.

This chain connects TRBV28 to TRBJ1-1, with D hard to call. The CDR3 length is 12 residues. Germline lookup yields CDR1 MDHEN and CDR2 SYDVKM. Trimming cost V 7 bases and J 1 base, with 7 bases left between them. The CDR3, as DNA: TGTGCCAGCATGGCAGGGAACACTGAAGCTTTCTTT. Amino acids: CASMAGNTEAFF.

The chain combines TRBV4-2 with TRBJ1-5; perhaps TRBD1 as D (5 bases). The CDR3 totals 13 residues. Per the germline V gene, CDR1 is LGHNA and CDR2 is YNFKEQ. V lost 3 bases to trimming and J lost 3 bases, with 6 bases between them. This CDR3 is CASSQGLNQPQHF. DNA for the CDR3: TGTGCCAGCAGCCAGGGACTCAATCAGCCCCAGCATTTT.

The CDR3 DNA reads as TGTGCCAGCAGTGGACAGGTCGGCGAGCAGTACTTC. It is translated as CASSGQVGEQYF. J is TRBJ2-7 and V is TRBV6-5; the match to TRBD1 covers 7 bases. CDR1 and CDR2 (germline): MNHEY, SVGAGI. V shed 5 bases, J shed 6 bases, and the junction held 4 bases outside the gene matches. The CDR3 is 12 amino acids.

V usage is TRBV28 and J usage is TRBJ1-5; 7 bases line up with TRBD1. V shed 6 bases, J shed 3 bases, and the junction held 8 bases outside the gene matches. This CDR3 is built from 15 residues. Germline CDR1 reads MDHEN; CDR2 reads SYDVKM. As DNA, the CDR3 is TGTGCCAGCAGCTCCGCGGGGACAGCCAATCAGCCCCAGCATTTT. This translates into CASSSAGTANQPQHF. Full variable domain (outside the CDR3, taken from reference TRBV28 and TRBJ1-5): DVKVTQSSRYLVKRTGEKVFLECVQDMDHENMFWYRQDPGLGLRLIYFSYDVKMKEKGDIPEGYSVSREKKERFSLILESASTNQTSMYLCASSSAGTANQPQHFGDGTRLSIL.

The sample holds a few counts of this clone. The rearrangement uses TRBV20-1 and TRBJ1-1; 8 bases line up with TRBD1. Unmatched junction bases numbered 0, after V lost 4 bases and J lost 8 bases. This CDR3 is 10 amino acids long. Germline assignment: CDR1 DFQATT and CDR2 SNEGSKA (reference sequence). As DNA, the CDR3 is TGCAGTGCTACAGGGGGCGAAGCTTTCTTT. Protein: CSATGGEAFF.

This chain uses TRBV5-4 with TRBJ2-1; TRBD1 matches 9 bases. Germline trimming cut 5 bases from V and 4 bases from J; bases unmatched to any gene: 7. Germline V CDR1 and CDR2: SGHNT, YYREEE (reference sequence). The CDR3 totals 15 residues. CDR3 nucleotide sequence: TGTGCCAGCAGGCGCGGGACAGGGAGGTACAATGAGCAGTTCTTC. Protein: CASRRGTGRYNEQFF.

The chain links TRBV5-1 to TRBJ2-2, with 9 positions matching TRBD1. The CDR3 totals 15 residues. V shed 6 bases, J shed 3 bases, and the junction held 6 bases outside the gene matches. The germline V gene has CDR1 SGHRS and CDR2 YFSETQ. In DNA, the CDR3 is TGCGCCAGCACCCCCGGGACAGGGCACACCGGGGAGCTGTTTTTT. Its protein is CASTPGTGHTGELFF.

Turning to this clone: Within the sample, other DNA sequences also encode this same CDR3. V is TRBV11-2 and J is TRBJ2-5; 7 bases are shared with TRBD2. The CDR3 sequence is 15 residues long. Germline CDR1 SGHAT, CDR2 FQNNGV. V lost 1 base, J lost 1 base, and 3 bases stayed unmatched. CDR3 bases: TGTGCCAGCAGCTTAGGTAGCGGGTTCCAAGAGACCCAGTACTTC. Translated, it gives CASSLGSGFQETQYF. Supplemented by reference TRBV11-2 and TRBJ2-5, the full variable domain reads EAGVAQSPRYKIIEKRQSVAFWCNPISGHATLYWYQQILGQGPKLLIQFQNNGVVDDSQLPKDRFSAERLKGVDSTLKIQPAKLEDSAVYLCASSLGSGFQETQYFGPGTRLLVL.

The genes are TRBV27 and TRBJ1-5, with D perhaps matching TRBD1 (5 bases). There are 15 residues in the CDR3. Per germline, CDR1 MNHEY and CDR2 SMNVEV (reference sequence). Trimming pared 0 bases from V and 6 bases from J, leaving 12 bases between. In nucleotides, the CDR3 is TGTGCCAGCAGTTTATCGACAGAGGGGAGTCAGCCCCAGCATTTT. Protein: CASSLSTEGSQPQHF.

This clone occurred once. The J gene is TRBJ2-1, the V gene TRBV5-4, with D possibly TRBD2 on 5 matching bases. The germline gives CDR1 SGHNT, CDR2 YYREEE (reference sequence). The V end lost 2 bases, the J end lost 0 bases, and 12 bases lay between the germline ends. CDR3 length equals 16 residues. CDR3 loop: CASSFLAGSSYNEQFF. In DNA, the CDR3 is TGTGCCAGCAGCTTTCTCGCGGGCAGCTCCTACAATGAGCAGTTCTTC.

The chain joins TRBV5-1 to TRBJ2-2; perhaps TRBD2 as D (6 bases). The CDR3 is 17 residues long. Germline V gene data show CDR1 as SGHRS and CDR2 as YFSETQ. Trimming took 0 bases from V and 4 from J, leaving 16 bases between them. The CDR3 coding sequence is TGCGCCAGCAGCTTGGTAGGGCCCCAGGGAGGCACCGGGGAGCTGTTTTTT. Translating gives CASSLVGPQGGTGELFF.

This sequence joins TRBV28 and TRBJ1-2; D uncertain. Trimming removed 6 bases at V and 2 bases at J, with 7 bases between. CDR3 length equals 12 residues. In germline, CDR1 is MDHEN, CDR2 SYDVKM. The CDR3 nucleotides read TGTGCCAGCAGGAGTGGGAACTATGGCTACACCTTC. Encoded protein: CASRSGNYGYTF.

This clone was counted a few times. Other DNA sequences in the same sample also yield this CDR3. The chain joins TRBV29-1 to TRBJ2-7, with D perhaps TRBD2 (7 bases). The germline CDR1 and CDR2 sequences are SQVTM and ANQGSEA. Deletions cut 0 bases from V and 6 bases from J, with 12 bases between. The CDR3 spans 13 residues. The CDR3 region is CSVEEGGGGEQYF. CDR3 nucleotide sequence: TGCAGCGTTGAAGAGGGAGGGGGTGGCGAGCAGTACTTC.

In the case of this clone: One end of the junction fails to match germline, which may point to a read error. V and J are TRBV7-7 and TRBJ2-3; tentatively, D is TRBD2 (6 bases). This CDR3 has 15 amino acids. Per germline, CDR1 SSHAT and CDR2 FNYEAQ (reference sequence). CDR3 in DNA: TGTGCTAGCAGCTTAGCGGCGGCTGGCACAGATACGCAGTATTTT. Its protein product is CASSLAAAGTDTQYF.

The rearrangement links TRBV19 to TRBJ2-3, with 9 nucleotides matching TRBD1. Germline CDR1 LNHDA, CDR2 SQIVND (reference sequence). The CDR3 covers 17 residues. Losses at the gene ends were 1 base for V and 4 bases for J; bases not matched to a gene: 9. The CDR3, as DNA: TGTGCCAGTAGTATAGTGGGACAGGGCTATGGTGCAGATACGCAGTATTTT. Its translation: CASSIVGQGYGADTQYF. Together with reference TRBV19 and TRBJ2-3, the CDR3 gives the full variable domain: DGGITQSPKYLFRKEGQNVTLSCEQNLNHDAMYWYRQDPGQGLRLIYYSQIVNDFQKGDIAEGYSVSREKKESFPLTVTSAQKNPTAFYLCASSIVGQGYGADTQYFGPGTRLTVL.

The chain joins TRBV7-2 to TRBJ2-5; perhaps TRBD1 as D (6 bases). Trimming pared 5 bases from V and 1 base from J, leaving 14 bases between. Germline CDR1 and CDR2: SGHTA and FQGNSA. CDR3 length equals 15 residues. DNA for the CDR3: TGTGCCAGCAGCCAAAACGGACAGTCCCAAGAGACCCAGTACTTC. It translates to CASSQNGQSQETQYF. The full variable domain, in which reference TRBV7-2 and TRBJ2-5 provide the parts outside the CDR3, is GAGVSQSPSNKVTEKGKDVELRCDPISGHTALYWYRQSLGQGLEFLIYFQGNSAPDKSGLPSDRFSAERTGGSVSTLTIQRTQQEDSAVYLCASSQNGQSQETQYFGPGTRLLVL.

This clone has more than one count but fewer than ten. V usage is TRBV19 and J usage is TRBJ1-4, with D unresolved. V dropped 5 bases and J dropped 0 bases, with 13 bases sitting between them. The CDR3 is made up of 16 amino acids. Looked up from germline, CDR1 is LNHDA and CDR2 is SQIVND (reference sequence). The CDR3 spells CASSRTYKATNEKLFF. The CDR3 DNA is TGTGCCAGTAGTCGTACCTACAAGGCAACTAATGAAAAACTGTTTTTT.

The genes are TRBV5-6 and TRBJ1-1; TRBD1 might be the D (5 bases). The CDR3 has 14 amino acids. Trimming took off 2 bases at V and 0 bases at J, with 8 bases between the two ends. Germline V lookup: CDR1 SGHDT, CDR2 YYEEEE. CDR3 coding DNA: TGTGCCAGCAGCTTAAGAGGGGTGAACACTGAAGCTTTCTTT. It codes for CASSLRGVNTEAFF.

This clone is a singleton in its sample. The rearrangement joins TRBV7-9 to TRBJ2-7; 8 bases are shared with TRBD2. Germline lookup yields CDR1 SEHNR and CDR2 FQNEAQ (reference sequence). The CDR3 is 15 residues long. V was clipped by 1 base and J by 3 bases; unmatched bases: 5. The CDR3 bases are TGTGCCAGCAGCTTAGGTGGGACTAGGAGCTACGAGCAGTACTTC. Protein product: CASSLGGTRSYEQYF.

The rearrangement links TRBV14 to TRBJ1-6; TRBD1 matches 8 bases. The CDR3 loop spans 14 amino acids. CDR1 is SGHDN, CDR2 FVKESK, per germline. J lost 6 bases, V lost 4 bases, and 2 bases had no gene match. The chain's CDR3 is CASSLGQGNSPLHF. In DNA form, the CDR3 reads TGTGCCAGCAGCCTCGGACAGGGTAATTCACCCCTCCACTTT.